A single sample is the source of the 4 T cell receptor beta chains below, sequenced in a study of T cells in Graves' hyperthyroidism and ophthalmopathy. RNA transcripts served as the template for amplifying TCR beta CDR3 regions. During a first-round RT-PCR of the TCR CDR3, the HTBI primer set was used. TCRdb analysed the multiplex PCR reads with MiXCR anew, one entry per CDR3 protein. This sample yields approximately 720,000 distinct CDR3 sequences, of which around 20% are seen a single time; around 17% belongs to the top ten. The sample taken for sequencing was blood. The receptors shown here come from a woman in her fifties or sixties with Graves' hyperthyroidism that later progressed to Graves' ophthalmopathy.

This clonotype has at least ten counts. The rearrangement joins TRBV20-1 to TRBJ2-3, with 9 bases that match TRBD2. In germline, CDR1 is DFQATT, CDR2 SNEGSKA (reference sequence). The CDR3 covers 14 residues. The J segment lost 1 base and the V segment lost 7 bases, leaving 6 bases of the junction unmatched. The CDR3 DNA is TGCAGTGTATGGCCTAGCGGGGGCACAGATACGCAGTATTTT. Its translation: CSVWPSGGTDTQYF.

The sample holds many counts of this clonotype. This chain connects TRBV5-1 to TRBJ2-3; 14 bases line up with TRBD2. Germline assignment: CDR1 SGHRS and CDR2 YFSETQ. The V gene end was trimmed by 4 bases and the J gene end by 4 bases; junction bases not matched to a gene: 8. The CDR3 runs to 17 residues. CDR3 amino acids: CASSPGLAGGIADTQYF. CDR3 nucleotides: TGCGCCAGCAGCCCTGGACTAGCGGGGGGAATAGCAGATACGCAGTATTTT.

This clonotype was seen ten or more times. The V gene is TRBV12-5, the J gene TRBJ2-1; D unresolved. Germline V gene sequence: CDR1 LGHNT, CDR2 FRNRAP. This CDR3 is 13 amino acids long. The V gene lost 0 bases and the J gene lost 7 bases, with 7 bases spanning the gap. Written as DNA, the CDR3 is TGTGCTAGTGGTTTGGTACTGGGAAATGAGCAGTTCTTC. Protein sequence: CASGLVLGNEQFF.

In its sample, this clonotype was seen a few times. The V call is TRBV29-1, the J call TRBJ2-3, with TRBD2 matching 10 bases. After removal of 5 bases from V and 0 bases from J, the junction contained 8 bases not matched to a gene. CDR1 is SQVTM, CDR2 ANQGSEA, per germline. The CDR3 sequence is 16 residues long. DNA of the CDR3: TGCAGCGTTAACCCCCAGCGGGGGGGCAGCACAGATACGCAGTATTTT. The encoded protein is CSVNPQRGGSTDTQYF.